Following are 31 T cell receptor beta chains from one sample sequenced in a study of blood T cell repertoires in COVID-19. Clones were sequenced by immunoSEQ multiplex PCR, and TCRdb holds only the in-frame ones, with some missing. The sample has roughly 230,000 clones, around 82% seen once. The sample was PBMCs or T cells enriched from blood (not recorded which). All receptors derive from a man over 45 who had recovered from COVID-19.

V gene TRBV7-8 combines with J gene TRBJ1-1, with 10 bases matching TRBD1. Germline values: CDR1 SGHVS, CDR2 FQNEAQ. This CDR3 contains 17 residues. V was pared by 2 bases and J by 1 base, with 7 bases of the junction left unmatched. The CDR3 sequence is CASSLKWDRGPNTEAFF. The DNA of the CDR3 is TGTGCCAGCAGCTTAAAATGGGACAGGGGTCCGAACACTGAAGCTTTCTTT.

This sequence joins TRBV10-2 and TRBJ2-5; D is undetermined. Germline CDR1 and CDR2: WSHSY and SAAADI. The CDR3 runs 12 residues. V gave up 4 bases and J gave up 2 bases, with 5 bases separating them. In DNA, the CDR3 is TGCGCCAGCAGTGTAGTGCAAGAGACCCAGTACTTC. Translating gives CASSVVQETQYF.

The rearrangement joins TRBV19 to TRBJ2-7; 7 bases agree with TRBD1. Germline V gene data show CDR1 as LNHDA and CDR2 as SQIVND (reference sequence). J gave up 9 bases and V 3 bases, and 14 bases lay outside the gene matches. CDR3 length: 15 residues. As DNA, the CDR3 is TGTGCCAGTAGTATCCGGGACAGTCTCCTCATTGGGCAGTACTTC. The encoded protein is CASSIRDSLLIGQYF.

The CDR3 DNA follows: TGTGCCAGCCGATTTAACCTGGGGGGGGCTGGCGCTGAAGCTTTCTTT. Protein: CASRFNLGGAGAEAFF. V and J are TRBV27 and TRBJ1-1, with D tentatively TRBD1 (6 bases). Germline CDR1 and CDR2: MNHEY and SMNVEV (reference sequence). The CDR3 runs to 16 residues. The V and J ends lost 8 bases and 6 bases respectively, with 25 bases between them.

This chain joins TRBV4-2 and TRBJ1-4, with a weak D call TRBD1 (6 bases). The CDR3 is 19 residues long. V shed 2 bases and J shed 2 bases, with 21 bases lying between them. The germline V gene encodes CDR1 LGHNA and CDR2 YNFKEQ. The CDR3 region has the DNA TGTGCCAGCAGCCAACCTACCACCTGGGGGCGAGGGACTAATGAAAAACTGTTTTTT. Amino acids: CASSQPTTWGRGTNEKLFF.

This clone was seen a single time. The genes are TRBV20-1 and TRBJ2-7, with 10 positions matching TRBD2. Germline-derived CDR1 and CDR2 are DFQATT and SNEGSKA (reference sequence). The CDR3 runs 14 residues. The J segment lost 2 bases and the V segment lost 3 bases, leaving 4 bases of the junction unmatched. The CDR3 sequence is CSASSSGSPYEQYF. Written as DNA, the CDR3 is TGCAGTGCTAGTTCTAGCGGGAGTCCCTACGAGCAGTACTTC.

The CDR3 coding sequence is TGTGCCAGCAGACTCGGTCCCTCCCGAAACTATGGCTACACCTTC. Protein product: CASRLGPSRNYGYTF. The chain couples TRBV2 to TRBJ1-2, with D uncertain. The germline V gene has CDR1 SNHLY and CDR2 FYNNEI. Trimming took off 6 bases at V and 2 bases at J, with 16 bases between the two ends. The CDR3 runs 15 residues.

The V and J genes are TRBV20-1 and TRBJ2-4; 7 bases are a match to TRBD1. The CDR3 loop spans 12 amino acids. Trimming took 3 bases from V and 8 from J; bases not matched to a gene: 4. From germline, CDR1 is DFQATT and CDR2 SNEGSKA (reference sequence). Here the CDR3 DNA reads TGCAGTGCTAGTCGTGACAGGGACATTCAGTACTTC. Residues: CSASRDRDIQYF.

The chain uses TRBV28 and TRBJ2-7; 7 bases line up with TRBD2. The CDR3 is 20 residues long. Germline loops: CDR1 MDHEN, CDR2 SYDVKM. V gave up 6 bases and J gave up 5 bases; unmatched junction bases: 28. CDR3 region: CASSLLGFASGFFGEDEQYF. CDR3 bases: TGTGCCAGCAGCCTGCTAGGGTTCGCTAGCGGCTTCTTCGGGGAGGACGAGCAGTACTTC.

This clone occurred a few times. The J gene is TRBJ2-6, the V gene TRBV19, with D possibly TRBD1 on 6 matching bases. Germline V CDR1 and CDR2: LNHDA, SQIVND (reference sequence). Deletions cut 5 bases from V and 4 bases from J, with 21 bases between. The CDR3 totals 18 residues. CDR3 region: CASSSTGSSPGGANVLTF. The CDR3 region has the DNA TGTGCCAGTAGTTCGACAGGTTCAAGCCCTGGCGGGGCCAACGTCCTGACTTTC.

V and J are TRBV5-1 and TRBJ1-2; 7 bases line up with TRBD1. Per the germline V gene, CDR1 is SGHRS and CDR2 is YFSETQ. J was trimmed by 7 bases and V by 2 bases; bases with no gene match: 5. This CDR3 has 13 residues. CDR3 protein: CASSFKTGSGYTF. The CDR3 region has the DNA TGCGCCAGCAGCTTCAAGACAGGGAGTGGCTACACCTTC.

The rearrangement links TRBV25-1 to TRBJ2-7; 9 bases are a match to TRBD1. Germline CDR1 and CDR2: MGHDK and SYGVNS. The CDR3 contains 16 residues. The V gene end was trimmed by 3 bases and the J gene end by 1 base; junction bases not matched to a gene: 7. The CDR3 nucleotides are TGTGCCAGCAGTGACCCGGGACAGGGTTTTTCCTACGAGCAGTACTTC. This encodes CASSDPGQGFSYEQYF.

The V gene is TRBV6-5, the J gene TRBJ1-2; 7 nucleotides line up with TRBD1. Trimming cost V 0 bases and J 6 bases; bases outside gene matches: 4. The CDR3 sequence is 14 residues long. CDR1 MNHEY and CDR2 SVGAGI come from the germline V gene. The CDR3 sequence is CASSYSRDSHGYTF. The CDR3 coding sequence is TGTGCCAGCAGTTACTCCCGGGACAGCCATGGCTACACCTTC.

The chain uses TRBV27 and TRBJ1-2, with D perhaps matching TRBD1 (5 bases). The CDR3 length is 13 residues. Germline V gene lookup returns CDR1 MNHEY and CDR2 SMNVEV (reference sequence). V lost 4 bases and J lost 5, with 11 bases in between. CDR3 loop: CASSSTGWYGYTF. CDR3 DNA sequence: TGTGCCAGCAGTTCAACAGGATGGTATGGCTACACCTTC.

This clone showed up just a few times. The J gene is TRBJ1-3, the V gene TRBV5-5; D is possibly TRBD1 (5 bases). This CDR3 spans 15 amino acids. Between the trimmed V and J ends, which lost 2 bases and 4 bases, there was a span of 13 bases. From germline, CDR1 is SGHKS and CDR2 YYEKEE (reference sequence). CDR3 loop: CASSFSKGSGNTIYF. Here the CDR3 DNA reads TGTGCCAGCAGCTTTAGTAAGGGGTCAGGAAACACCATATATTTT.

The gene calls are TRBV7-2 and TRBJ1-2; 8 bases are shared with TRBD1. The trim removed 7 bases at V and 7 bases at J, leaving 8 bases unmatched. Germline CDR1 is SGHTA and CDR2 is FQGNSA. The CDR3 is made up of 13 amino acids. For the CDR3, the DNA is TGTGCCAGCACCGAGGACAGGGCAGGTGGCTACACCTTC. It codes for CASTEDRAGGYTF.

The chain recombines TRBV5-1 with TRBJ2-7; D might be TRBD2 (6 bases). Between the trimmed V and J ends, which lost 4 bases and 0 bases, there was a span of 11 bases. The CDR3 consists of 14 residues. Looked up from germline, CDR1 is SGHRS and CDR2 is YFSETQ. The CDR3 sequence: CASSLGTASYEQYF. The CDR3 nucleotides are TGCGCCAGCAGCCTCGGGACTGCCTCCTACGAGCAGTACTTC.

This chain joins TRBV5-6 and TRBJ2-7; the match to TRBD1 covers 9 bases. CDR1 is SGHDT, CDR2 YYEEEE, per germline. The CDR3 is made up of 16 amino acids. V shed 0 bases and J 3 bases; nucleotides not matched to a gene: 7. The CDR3 DNA follows: TGTGCCAGCAGCTTGGTTCGGGACAGGGCCTTCTACGAGCAGTACTTC. This sequence encodes CASSLVRDRAFYEQYF.

V usage is TRBV27 and J usage is TRBJ2-3; the D gene is possibly TRBD2 (6 bases). The ends were cut back, 3 bases at V and 4 bases at J, with 17 bases in the middle. The CDR3 is made up of 16 amino acids. Germline loops: CDR1 MNHEY, CDR2 SMNVEV (reference sequence). The CDR3 DNA follows: TGTGCCAGCAGTTTGGACGCGGGGTTTTACGCAGATACGCAGTATTTT. It encodes CASSLDAGFYADTQYF.

This clone was seen more than once but under ten times. V gene TRBV19 combines with J gene TRBJ1-5; D ambiguous. V was cut by 4 bases and J by 6 bases, with 10 bases left in between. CDR3 size: 13 residues. The germline V gene has CDR1 LNHDA and CDR2 SQIVND (reference sequence). DNA of the CDR3: TGTGCCAGTAGTAATCCCCTTTTTCAGCCCCAGCATTTT. It is translated as CASSNPLFQPQHF.

The V gene is TRBV6-5, the J gene TRBJ2-7; 9 bases are a match to TRBD2. The germline gives CDR1 MNHEY, CDR2 SVGAGI. This CDR3 contains 14 residues. V lost 6 bases, J lost 0 bases, and 3 bases stayed unmatched. Written as DNA, the CDR3 is TGTGCCAGCAGAAGCGGGGGGATCTCCTACGAGCAGTACTTC. Translated, it gives CASRSGGISYEQYF.

V is TRBV6-5 and J is TRBJ1-2, with TRBD1 identical over 11 bases. This CDR3 comprises 16 residues. In germline, CDR1 is MNHEY, CDR2 SVGAGI. After removal of 2 bases from V and 8 bases from J, the junction contained 10 bases not matched to a gene. This CDR3 reads CASSYGTGGGQAGYTF. The DNA of the CDR3 is TGTGCCAGCAGTTACGGGACAGGGGGGGGACAGGCGGGCTACACCTTC.

The chain has TRBV5-1 and TRBJ1-1; D gene uncertain. In germline, CDR1 is SGHRS, CDR2 YFSETQ. The CDR3 has 14 amino acids. Trimming shortened V by 8 bases and J by 4 bases, and 18 bases separated the two germline ends. CDR3 sequence reads: CASWAGSISTEAFF. In DNA form, the CDR3 reads TGCGCCAGTTGGGCGGGGAGTATTAGCACTGAAGCTTTCTTT.

This CDR3 is CASSQGWGGTDTQYF. As DNA, the CDR3 is TGTGCCAGCAGCCAAGGCTGGGGAGGCACAGATACGCAGTATTTT. The chain combines TRBV3-1 (or the pseudogene TRBV3-2) with TRBJ2-3, with a tentative D call TRBD2 (5 bases). In germline, CDR1 is LGHDT, CDR2 YNNKEL (reference sequence). Deletions cut 1 base from V and 1 base from J, with 9 bases between. The CDR3 sequence is 15 residues long.

The chain is built from TRBV7-3 and TRBJ2-3; the match to TRBD2 covers 9 bases. The V and J ends lost 4 bases and 14 bases, in that order; junction bases with no gene match: 13. In germline, CDR1 is SGHTA, CDR2 FQGTGA. The CDR3 loop spans 14 amino acids. The chain's CDR3 is CASSSALSGGPRYF. The DNA of the CDR3 is TGTGCCAGCAGCTCCGCTCTTAGCGGGGGCCCCCGGTATTTT. Full variable domain (outside the CDR3, taken from reference TRBV7-3 and TRBJ2-3): GAGVSQTPSNKVTEKGKYVELRCDPISGHTALYWYRQSLGQGPEFLIYFQGTGAADDSGLPNDRFFAVRPEGSVSTLKIQRTERGDSAVYLCASSSALSGGPRYFGPGTRLTVL.

This sequence joins TRBV11-3 and TRBJ2-2; 8 nucleotides align to TRBD2. Germline-derived CDR1 and CDR2 are SGHNT and YENEEA. The trim removed 7 bases at V and 7 bases at J, leaving 11 bases unmatched. The CDR3 has 15 residues. CDR3 sequence: CASKPGGPSVGELFF. CDR3 bases: TGTGCCAGCAAACCGGGAGGGCCTAGTGTCGGGGAGCTGTTTTTT.

This rearrangement joins TRBV5-1 to TRBJ2-3; 16 bases align to TRBD2. V shed 3 bases, J shed 2 bases, and the junction held 6 bases outside the gene matches. CDR1 and CDR2 (germline): SGHRS, YFSETQ. CDR3 length: 18 amino acids. The DNA for the CDR3 is TGCGCCAGCAGCTCCCCGGGACTAGCGGGGGGGAACACAGATACGCAGTATTTT. Its translation is CASSSPGLAGGNTDTQYF.

The CDR3 sequence is CASTGAGGRYGYTF. Written as DNA, the CDR3 is TGTGCCAGCACGGGTGCAGGGGGGCGGTATGGCTACACCTTC. J is TRBJ1-2 and V is TRBV6-5; 7 nucleotides align to TRBD1. Germline CDR1 MNHEY, CDR2 SVGAGI. The CDR3 loop spans 14 amino acids. The V and J ends lost 7 bases and 5 bases, in that order; junction bases with no gene match: 10.

This chain joins TRBV29-1 and TRBJ1-2; 7 bases map to TRBD1. The CDR3 totals 11 residues. The germline V gene has CDR1 SQVTM and CDR2 ANQGSEA. Trimming at V came to 5 bases and at J to 8 bases, leaving 5 bases not matched to a gene. CDR3 nucleotides: TGCAGCGTTCTGACAGGGTCAGGCTACACCTTC. This translates into CSVLTGSGYTF.

The rearrangement links TRBV5-1 to TRBJ1-2, with D possibly matching TRBD1 (5 bases). Germline V lookup: CDR1 SGHRS, CDR2 YFSETQ. The CDR3 is 15 amino acids. Trimming pared 4 bases from V and 6 bases from J, leaving 19 bases between. The chain's CDR3 is CASSGRGDPVNGYTF. The CDR3 DNA follows: TGCGCCAGCAGCGGGAGGGGAGACCCGGTAAATGGCTACACCTTC.

The chain combines TRBV7-9 with TRBJ2-2; D is possibly TRBD2 (5 bases). V dropped 5 bases and J dropped 4 bases, with 11 bases sitting between them. The CDR3 spans 14 residues. Germline V gives CDR1 SEHNR, CDR2 FQNEAQ (reference sequence). CDR3 amino acids: CASSPGITTGELFF. For the CDR3, the DNA is TGTGCCAGCAGCCCCGGGATTACCACCGGGGAGCTGTTTTTT.